This T cell receptor beta chain was sequenced for a study of T cell repertoires in cytomegalovirus infection. Using its own MiXCR run on the reads, TCRdb lists one record per CDR3 protein. Of about 830,000 distinct CDR3 sequences listed, approximately 32% were seen once; the top ten hold around 12%. This CDR3 is built from 17 residues. V shed 5 bases and J shed 2 bases, with 16 bases lying between them. There are many counts of this clonotype. Its antigen is not known. Source: cultured CD8+ T cells from PBMCs, taken from culture after CMV antigen stimulation. The chain recombines TRBV12-3 or TRBV12-4 with TRBJ1-6; unclear D gene. This TCR was recovered from a human donor in good health (CMV status not recorded). Some clones in this sample may be carry-over from other donors' samples. The CDR3 DNA sequence: TGTGCCAGCAGTCAACCCCAGACAACCCCCTATAATTCACCCCTCCACTTT. This codes for CASSQPQTTPYNSPLHF.